Following are 18 T cell receptor beta chains from one sample sequenced in a study of blood T cells in healthy people across ages. With a J-beta primer mix and a sample-barcoded 5' primer, a second PCR ran 7 to 11 cycles. MiXCR was run by TCRdb on the 5' RACE reads, yielding one entry per CDR3 protein. Of more than 650,000 distinct CDR3 sequences listed, 25% to 30% are singletons. This same sample was also taken into another study, of T cells of mothers and their children.

Source material: blood. The source is a boy younger than 18 in good health.

Remarks on this clonotype: The germline gene is not matched at one end of the junction; a read error may be the cause. The genes are TRBV12-3 or TRBV12-4 and TRBJ1-4, with D uncertain. The CDR3 has 13 residues. DNA of the CDR3: TGTGCCAGCAGTTTCCACAGTAATGAAAAACCGTTTTTT. Its protein is CASSFHSNEKPFF.

J is TRBJ2-7 and V is TRBV5-5, with D possibly being TRBD1 or TRBD2 (5 bases each). The V and J ends lost 4 bases and 3 bases respectively, with 14 bases between them. CDR3 length equals 14 residues. CDR1 SGHKS and CDR2 YYEKEE come from the germline V gene (reference sequence). This CDR3 reads CASSPGADSYEQYF. CDR3 coding DNA: TGTGCCAGCAGCCCCGGGGCCGATAGCTACGAGCAGTACTTC.

The chain links TRBV20-1 to TRBJ2-5, with TRBD2 as a possible D gene (6 bases). The end of the DNA fits TRBJ2-1 better, so the J call may be wrong. The CDR3 is 13 residues long. Germline values: CDR1 DFQATT, CDR2 SNEGSKA (reference sequence). The chain's CDR3 is CSATWDWDNEQFF. CDR3 DNA sequence: TGCAGTGCGACTTGGGACTGGGACAATGAGCAGTTCTTC.

The V gene is TRBV10-3, the J gene TRBJ2-5, with D tentatively TRBD1 or TRBD2 (6 bases each). This CDR3 has 16 amino acids. Trimming shortened V by 3 bases and J by 0 bases, and 14 bases separated the two germline ends. Germline CDR1 is ENHRY and CDR2 is SYGVKD. In nucleotides, the CDR3 is TGTGCCATCAGTGACCGTAGGGGGGCGGACCAAGAGACCCAGTACTTC. Protein sequence: CAISDRRGADQETQYF.

This clonotype has just a few counts. The V gene is TRBV11-2, the J gene TRBJ1-2, with TRBD1 matching 8 bases. The trim removed 2 bases at V and 7 bases at J, leaving 12 bases unmatched. The CDR3 contains 16 residues. Germline CDR1 SGHAT, CDR2 FQNNGV. CDR3 region: CASSLPFKRTGSGYTF. In DNA form, the CDR3 reads TGTGCCAGCAGCTTACCCTTTAAACGGACAGGGAGTGGCTACACCTTC. The whole variable domain, remainder taken from reference TRBV11-2 and TRBJ1-2, is EAGVAQSPRYKIIEKRQSVAFWCNPISGHATLYWYQQILGQGPKLLIQFQNNGVVDDSQLPKDRFSAERLKGVDSTLKIQPAKLEDSAVYLCASSLPFKRTGSGYTFGSGTRLTVV.

The table lists this clonotype with a few counts. This rearrangement joins TRBV1 to TRBJ1-2. TRBV1 is a documented pseudogene. The CDR3 is made up of 9 amino acids. The CDR3 nucleotides are TGCACCAGCAGCCAAGGTCGCACCTTC. Translating gives CTSSQGRTF.

In its sample, this clonotype was seen a few times. A junction end diverges from the germline sequence, so it may reflect a read error. The rearrangement joins TRBV2 to TRBJ2-1; 7 bases agree with TRBD1. There are 16 residues in the CDR3. Germline V gene sequence: CDR1 SNHLY, CDR2 FYNNEI. Here the CDR3 reads CASREDRATSYNEQFF. For the CDR3, the DNA is TGTGCCAGCAGGGAAGACAGGGCCACTTCTTACAATGAGCAGTTCTTC.

This clonotype was detected only a few times. The chain joins TRBV28 to TRBJ1-1; D uncertain. Germline V gene sequence: CDR1 MDHEN, CDR2 SYDVKM. The CDR3 contains 14 residues. The V and J ends lost 3 bases and 6 bases respectively, with 14 bases between them. In DNA form, the CDR3 reads TGTGCCAGCAGTTTTCCTCAACTTGTCCCTGAAGCTTTCTTT. Translating it yields CASSFPQLVPEAFF. Drawing the rest from reference TRBV28 and TRBJ1-1, the complete variable domain is DVKVTQSSRYLVKRTGEKVFLECVQDMDHENMFWYRQDPGLGLRLIYFSYDVKMKEKGDIPEGYSVSREKKERFSLILESASTNQTSMYLCASSFPQLVPEAFFGQGTRLTVV.

This sequence joins TRBV29-1 and TRBJ1-2; D perhaps matches TRBD1 (6 bases). This CDR3 region has 14 residues. Germline V gene lookup returns CDR1 SQVTM and CDR2 ANQGSEA. V gave up 4 bases and J gave up 3 bases, with 15 bases separating them. The CDR3 region is CSVGSQGLHYGYTF. The CDR3, as DNA: TGCAGCGTTGGGAGCCAGGGGCTCCACTATGGCTACACCTTC.

This clonotype occurred a few times. The rearrangement uses TRBV9 and TRBJ2-4, with D perhaps TRBD2 (7 bases). V was cut by 2 bases and J by 6 bases, with 18 bases left in between. The germline V gene has CDR1 SGDLS and CDR2 YYNGEE. The CDR3 extends over 16 amino acids. The CDR3 is CASSVSQGGRGNIQYF. DNA for the CDR3: TGTGCCAGCAGCGTCTCCCAAGGGGGGAGGGGAAACATTCAGTACTTC.

The rearrangement uses TRBV6-5 and TRBJ1-1; no reliable D call. The length of the CDR3 is 17 residues. V lost 0 bases and J lost 0, with 14 bases in between. The germline gives CDR1 MNHEY, CDR2 SVGAGI. The CDR3 protein is CASSYSRGGDLNTEAFF. The CDR3 nucleotides are TGTGCCAGCAGTTACTCGAGAGGTGGGGATTTGAACACTGAAGCTTTCTTT.

V is TRBV5-1 and J is TRBJ2-7; 11 nucleotides align to TRBD2. V was pared by 2 bases and J by 0 bases, with 10 bases of the junction left unmatched. The CDR3 runs 18 residues. Germline CDR1 reads SGHRS; CDR2 reads YFSETQ. DNA for the CDR3: TGCGCCAGCAGCTTCCTAGCGGGGGGACTAAAAAGCTCCTACGAGCAGTACTTC. Translation gives CASSFLAGGLKSSYEQYF.

Ten or more counts support this clonotype. V gene TRBV28 combines with J gene TRBJ1-4; possibly TRBD1 for D (5 bases). Trimming took 7 bases from V and 0 from J, leaving 15 bases between them. The CDR3 consists of 16 residues. The germline CDR1 and CDR2 sequences are MDHEN and SYDVKM. Written as DNA, the CDR3 is TGTGCCAGCAAAGGACAAGGAGGGGCAACTAATGAAAAACTGTTTTTT. Its protein product is CASKGQGGATNEKLFF.

This clonotype was seen only a few times. This sequence joins TRBV2 and TRBJ2-7, with 8 bases fitting TRBD2. The CDR3 contains 15 residues. Germline CDR1 is SNHLY and CDR2 is FYNNEI. J lost 7 bases, V lost 1 base, and 9 bases had no gene match. CDR3 bases: TGTGCCAGCAGTGAAGGAAGGCGGGGGGCCCGAGAGCAGTACTTC. Translated: CASSEGRRGAREQYF.

The chain couples TRBV6-5 to TRBJ2-3; D call uncertain. V was cut by 6 bases and J by 2 bases, with 12 bases left in between. Germline CDR1 and CDR2: MNHEY and SVGAGI. This CDR3 region has 14 residues. CDR3 protein: CASRTLTLTDTQYF. The CDR3 nucleotides read TGTGCCAGCAGAACCCTAACGCTCACAGATACGCAGTATTTT.

The chain uses TRBV6-6 and TRBJ2-3, with 13 bases aligning to TRBD2. Germline CDR1 reads MNHNY; CDR2 reads SVGAGI (reference sequence). Losses at the gene ends were 6 bases for V and 1 base for J; bases not matched to a gene: 4. The CDR3 is 16 residues long. Written as DNA, the CDR3 is TGTGCCAGCAGCCCTGGGACTAGCGGGGGCACAGATACGCAGTATTTT. Its translation is CASSPGTSGGTDTQYF.

As DNA, the CDR3 is TGTGCCAGCAGCGAACCGGGACAGGGGCTGCAGAGAGCTTTCTTT. Its protein product is CASSEPGQGLQRAFF. This chain links TRBV28 with TRBJ1-1, with 10 nucleotides matching TRBD1. This CDR3 is built from 15 residues. V shed 6 bases and J 10 bases; nucleotides not matched to a gene: 14. Germline CDR1 reads MDHEN; CDR2 reads SYDVKM.

This clonotype was observed a handful of times. The chain has TRBV4-3 and TRBJ2-1; 13 bases are shared with TRBD2. The DNA end favors TRBJ2-7, so the J call may be wrong. CDR3 length: 16 residues. Per germline, CDR1 LGHNA and CDR2 YSLEER. The CDR3 DNA follows: TGCGCCAGCAGCCAGGTCGGGACTAGCGGGGCTTACGAGCAGTACTTC. Translated, it gives CASSQVGTSGAYEQYF.